This TCR beta chain was obtained from a study of metastatic and nonmetastatic thyroid tumors. Whole-study context: The comparison covered peripheral blood and tumor or nodule tissue in malignant and benign thyroid patients.

Study processing details: Between-group CDR3 differences, defined by clinicopathological status, yielded a distant-metastasis classifier for papillary thyroid cancer. With MiXCR, TCRdb called clones anew from the PCR reads. The V and J calls were determined by TCRdb, not by the authors. The table records about 38,000 clones, more than 45% of them present only once. Treatment of any kind had been given to no patient before thyroid surgery. Study-level findings and limits: Compared with benign nodules, malignant thyroid tumors were reported to have significantly higher TCR beta diversity in both blood and tumor.

This clone was detected only a few times. Its matching antigen is unknown. Sequencing was carried out using tumor tissue. This TCR came from a male donor with papillary thyroid cancer or a benign thyroid nodule (not recorded which). Some clones in this sample may be carry-over from other donors' samples.

CDR3 loop: CASSETRAGELFF. The DNA of the CDR3 is TGCGCCAGCAGTGAGACGAGGGCCGGGGAGCTGTTTTTT. The V call is TRBV10-1, the J call TRBJ2-2; D might be TRBD2 (5 bases). V was shortened by 2 bases and J by 6 bases, with 7 bases between the two germline ends. This CDR3 comprises 13 residues. CDR1 and CDR2 from the germline V gene are WNHNN and SYGVQD (reference sequence).